The 30 T cell receptor beta chains below come from one sample, sequenced in a study of T cells in localized non-small cell lung cancer. Sequencing was performed with immunoSEQ multiplex PCR; in TCRdb, only in-frame clones are kept and a portion is missing. The sample yields some 32,000 clones, under 95% seen once. The sequencing used peripheral blood, collected before any cancer treatment. The source is a woman aged 35 to 69 with stage I lung adenocarcinoma.

CDR3 sequence reads: CSVTSTANSYNEQFF. The CDR3 DNA is TGCAGCGTTACATCGACAGCTAACTCCTACAATGAGCAGTTCTTC. The gene calls are TRBV29-1 and TRBJ2-1, with D possibly being TRBD1 (5 bases). V was pared by 5 bases and J by 0 bases, with 14 bases between. The CDR3 runs to 15 residues. Germline V CDR1 and CDR2: SQVTM, ANQGSEA.

V is TRBV28 and J is TRBJ2-7; TRBD1 matches 7 bases. The CDR3 is made up of 16 amino acids. Looked up from germline, CDR1 is MDHEN and CDR2 is SYDVKM. Losses at the gene ends were 5 bases for V and 7 bases for J; bases not matched to a gene: 17. This CDR3 reads CASSITGASSKKEQYF. DNA of the CDR3: TGTGCCAGCAGTATAACAGGGGCTTCTTCCAAGAAGGAGCAGTACTTC.

V is TRBV5-6 and J is TRBJ1-5, with 10 nucleotides matching TRBD1. The length of the CDR3 is 15 residues. The V and J ends lost 4 bases and 5 bases, in that order; junction bases with no gene match: 6. Looked up from germline, CDR1 is SGHDT and CDR2 is YYEEEE. CDR3 sequence reads: CASSAGDRGYQPQHF. The DNA of the CDR3 is TGTGCCAGCAGCGCAGGGGACAGGGGCTATCAGCCCCAGCATTTT.

This clone came up once. The chain has TRBV6-5 and TRBJ2-1; 8 bases match TRBD2. J lost 2 bases, V lost 2 bases, and 2 bases had no gene match. Looked up from germline, CDR1 is MNHEY and CDR2 is SVGAGI. The CDR3 contains 15 residues. In DNA form, the CDR3 reads TGTGCCAGCAGTTACGCGGGGGGCCCCTACAATGAGCAGTTCTTC. Residues: CASSYAGGPYNEQFF.

J is TRBJ2-1 and V is TRBV7-2; D is possibly TRBD2 (5 bases). The CDR3 spans 13 residues. CDR1 and CDR2 (germline): SGHTA, FQGNSA. The ends were cut back, 8 bases at V and 1 base at J, with 9 bases in the middle. DNA for the CDR3: TGTGCCAGCGGCCGGGGTTCCTACAATGAGCAGTTCTTC. Translation: CASGRGSYNEQFF.

The V call is TRBV19, the J call TRBJ2-5; weak D call: TRBD2 (6 bases). Trimming shortened V by 3 bases and J by 2 bases, and 19 bases separated the two germline ends. The length of the CDR3 is 17 residues. Germline V gene lookup returns CDR1 LNHDA and CDR2 SQIVND (reference sequence). CDR3 loop: CASSIGLSGQLQETQYF. The CDR3 region has the DNA TGTGCCAGTAGTATTGGTCTTAGCGGTCAGCTTCAAGAGACCCAGTACTTC.

This chain joins TRBV5-1 and TRBJ2-1, with 11 nucleotides matching TRBD2. With 0 bases clipped from V and 2 bases from J, the junction kept 4 bases outside the gene matches. The V gene's germline CDR1 is SGHRS and CDR2 YFSETQ. The CDR3 is made up of 17 amino acids. The CDR3 DNA reads TGCGCCAGCAGCTTGGTGAGTAGCGGGAGGGCCTACAATGAGCAGTTCTTC. Its translation is CASSLVSSGRAYNEQFF. Looking up the rest from reference TRBV5-1 and TRBJ2-1 gives the full variable domain: KAGVTQTPRYLIKTRGQQVTLSCSPISGHRSVSWYQQTPGQGLQFLFEYFSETQRNKGNFPGRFSGRQFSNSRSEMNVSTLELGDSALYLCASSLVSSGRAYNEQFFGPGTRLTVL.

The CDR3 nucleotides are TGTGCCAGCAGCGGGACAGGGGGCATCACCGGGGAGCTGTTTTTT. Its protein is CASSGTGGITGELFF. V usage is TRBV14 and J usage is TRBJ2-2; 12 bases match TRBD1. This CDR3 comprises 15 residues. The germline gives CDR1 SGHDN, CDR2 FVKESK. J gave up 4 bases and V 5 bases, and 2 bases lay outside the gene matches.

The chain links TRBV7-9 to TRBJ2-5; 7 nucleotides align to TRBD1. The CDR3 has 15 amino acids. Trimming cost V 3 bases and J 5 bases; bases outside gene matches: 9. Germline loops: CDR1 SEHNR, CDR2 FQNEAQ (reference sequence). Here the CDR3 reads CASSFGRDSLETQYF. In nucleotides, the CDR3 is TGTGCCAGCAGCTTTGGCCGGGACAGTCTCGAGACCCAGTACTTC.

The CDR3 spells CASSLDPARASYEQYF. The CDR3 nucleotides read TGCGCCAGCAGCTTGGATCCAGCGAGGGCCTCCTACGAGCAGTACTTC. V and J are TRBV5-1 and TRBJ2-7; tentative D call: TRBD2 (5 bases). Germline loops: CDR1 SGHRS, CDR2 YFSETQ. The CDR3 runs 16 residues. The germline V and J ends were trimmed by 0 bases and 0 bases, with 13 bases remaining between them.

This rearrangement joins TRBV12-5 to TRBJ2-5; 9 nucleotides agree with TRBD2. Unmatched junction bases numbered 18, after V lost 5 bases and J lost 5 bases. This CDR3 has 18 amino acids. Germline CDR1 LGHNT, CDR2 FRNRAP. The CDR3 here is CASGPVGLAPRGRETQYF. As DNA, the CDR3 is TGTGCTAGTGGTCCGGTCGGACTAGCGCCCCGAGGGAGGGAGACCCAGTACTTC.

This sequence joins TRBV19 and TRBJ1-1, with D possibly matching TRBD1 (5 bases). The germline V gene encodes CDR1 LNHDA and CDR2 SQIVND (reference sequence). This CDR3 spans 15 amino acids. Trimming took 9 bases from V and 0 from J, leaving 17 bases between them. The CDR3 DNA sequence: TGTGCCAGCAGGGTCGGGGATCTTCTGAACACTGAAGCTTTCTTT. Translation: CASRVGDLLNTEAFF.

V gene TRBV19 combines with J gene TRBJ1-2; the match to TRBD1 covers 8 bases. The ends lost 8 bases at V and 3 bases at J; junction bases unmatched: 5. CDR1 and CDR2 from the germline V gene are LNHDA and SQIVND (reference sequence). This CDR3 is built from 13 residues. The CDR3 bases are TGTGCCAGTTCAAAACAGGGGGACTATGGCTACACCTTC. Translated, it gives CASSKQGDYGYTF. The full variable domain, completed using reference TRBV19 and TRBJ1-2, is DGGITQSPKYLFRKEGQNVTLSCEQNLNHDAMYWYRQDPGQGLRLIYYSQIVNDFQKGDIAEGYSVSREKKESFPLTVTSAQKNPTAFYLCASSKQGDYGYTFGSGTRLTVV.

This sequence joins TRBV13 and TRBJ2-3; D uncertain. The CDR3 is made up of 11 amino acids. Germline loops: CDR1 PRHDT, CDR2 FYEKMQ (reference sequence). Trimming shortened V by 2 bases and J by 6 bases, and 3 bases separated the two germline ends. The CDR3 sequence: CASSLRDTQYF. CDR3 DNA sequence: TGTGCCAGCAGCTTACGGGATACGCAGTATTTT.

The chain combines TRBV18 with TRBJ2-5; no clear D. This CDR3 spans 14 amino acids. Trimming stripped 3 bases from V and 5 bases from J, with 13 bases between. Germline V gene data show CDR1 as KGHSH and CDR2 as LQKENI. CDR3 region: CASSPPRVGETQYF. In DNA form, the CDR3 reads TGTGCCAGCTCACCCCCTAGGGTCGGTGAGACCCAGTACTTC.

This chain uses TRBV7-2 with TRBJ1-2; D is unresolved. The CDR3 extends over 16 amino acids. The V end was cut by 1 base, the J end by 6 bases, with 18 bases between. Per the germline V gene, CDR1 is SGHTA and CDR2 is FQGNSA. In nucleotides, the CDR3 is TGTGCCAGCAGCTTAGGGCCTTCCGTGGTTGGGCATGGCTACACCTTC. Translation: CASSLGPSVVGHGYTF.

V usage is TRBV7-9 and J usage is TRBJ1-4; tentative D call: TRBD1 (5 bases). V gave up 5 bases and J gave up 0 bases, with 10 bases separating them. Germline V gene data show CDR1 as SEHNR and CDR2 as FQNEAQ (reference sequence). This CDR3 region has 15 residues. The CDR3 here is CASSTWTTTNEKLFF. The CDR3 DNA is TGTGCCAGCAGCACCTGGACAACAACTAATGAAAAACTGTTTTTT.

This clone came up once. V usage is TRBV11-3 and J usage is TRBJ1-1, with D unresolved. Germline CDR1 is SGHNT and CDR2 is YENEEA. The CDR3 has 13 amino acids. V lost 3 bases and J 3 bases, leaving 8 bases between the germline ends. This chain's CDR3 is CASSFYSYTEAFF. Here the CDR3 DNA reads TGTGCCAGCAGCTTTTATAGTTACACTGAAGCTTTCTTT.

The J gene is TRBJ2-7, the V gene TRBV28, with D unclear. The CDR3 is 14 amino acids. Looked up from germline, CDR1 is MDHEN and CDR2 is SYDVKM. Trimming took off 3 bases at V and 4 bases at J, with 13 bases between the two ends. The CDR3 is CASSLGFVGYEQYF. CDR3 nucleotide sequence: TGTGCCAGCAGTTTGGGGTTCGTCGGGTACGAGCAGTACTTC.

The chain is built from TRBV6-1 and TRBJ2-1; tentatively, D is TRBD2 (6 bases). V was clipped by 4 bases and J by 6 bases, with 16 bases between them. From germline, CDR1 is MNHNS and CDR2 SASEGT. This CDR3 region has 15 residues. Here the CDR3 reads CASSGDAASVNEQFF. The CDR3 coding sequence is TGTGCCAGCAGTGGAGACGCCGCTAGCGTCAATGAGCAGTTCTTC.

The rearrangement links TRBV7-6 to TRBJ1-4; possible D gene TRBD1, 6 bases. CDR1 is SGHVS, CDR2 FNYEAQ, per germline. This CDR3 is built from 15 residues. The germline V and J ends were trimmed by 0 bases and 7 bases, with 12 bases remaining between them. This CDR3 reads CASSLAGQRGEKLFF. The DNA of the CDR3 is TGTGCCAGCAGCTTAGCAGGACAGCGTGGTGAAAAACTGTTTTTT.

CDR3 nucleotide sequence: TGCGCCAGCAGCTCTGGTGGGGGATCGGAGACCCAGTACTTC. Its protein product is CASSSGGGSETQYF. The rearrangement joins TRBV5-1 to TRBJ2-5; D tentatively reads TRBD1 or TRBD2 (5 bases each). The CDR3 extends over 14 amino acids. V lost 3 bases and J 5 bases, leaving 14 bases between the germline ends. CDR1 and CDR2 (germline): SGHRS, YFSETQ.

The J gene is TRBJ1-2, the V gene TRBV7-9; D is unresolved. V was cut by 1 base and J by 5 bases, with 14 bases left in between. CDR1 SEHNR and CDR2 FQNEAQ come from the germline V gene (reference sequence). CDR3 length: 15 amino acids. The CDR3: CASSLEGSRGYGYTF. For the CDR3, the DNA is TGTGCCAGCAGCTTAGAGGGTTCTCGGGGTTATGGCTACACCTTC.

This clone has a handful of counts. The rearrangement uses TRBV18 and TRBJ1-2; possibly TRBD1 for D (5 bases). The ends were cut back, 6 bases at V and 4 bases at J, with 15 bases in the middle. This CDR3 comprises 14 residues. CDR1 and CDR2 (germline): KGHSH, LQKENI. CDR3 nucleotide sequence: TGTGCCAGCTCCCCGGCACAGGAGGGCTATGGCTACACCTTC. Translated, it gives CASSPAQEGYGYTF.

The V gene is TRBV6-5, the J gene TRBJ1-2; D ambiguous. Germline V gene sequence: CDR1 MNHEY, CDR2 SVGAGI. The CDR3 contains 14 residues. V lost 0 bases and J 4 bases, leaving 9 bases between the germline ends. The CDR3 sequence is CASSYSERFYGYTF. The CDR3 nucleotides read TGTGCCAGCAGTTACTCGGAAAGATTCTATGGCTACACCTTC.

This chain joins TRBV6-4 and TRBJ2-2, with TRBD2 matching 7 bases. The trim removed 2 bases at V and 2 bases at J, leaving 8 bases unmatched. The germline V gene has CDR1 MRHNA and CDR2 SNTAGT. This CDR3 has 17 amino acids. This CDR3 is CASSDMWQAGNTGELFF. The CDR3 bases are TGTGCCAGCAGTGACATGTGGCAAGCGGGAAACACCGGGGAGCTGTTTTTT.

The V call is TRBV4-1, the J call TRBJ1-3; 8 bases agree with TRBD1. Germline CDR1 and CDR2: MGHRA and YSYEKL. V shed 2 bases, J shed 14 bases, and the junction held 8 bases outside the gene matches. The CDR3 runs 13 residues. This CDR3 is CASSQTTGGDLYF. The CDR3 DNA reads as TGCGCCAGCAGCCAAACTACAGGGGGAGATCTATATTTT.

The V and J genes are TRBV7-9 and TRBJ2-5; no clear D gene. The CDR3 is made up of 14 amino acids. The germline gives CDR1 SEHNR, CDR2 FQNEAQ (reference sequence). V dropped 2 bases and J dropped 5 bases, with 12 bases sitting between them. CDR3 DNA sequence: TGTGCCAGCAGCTTACGGGCTAGTGGGGAGACCCAGTACTTC. Amino acids: CASSLRASGETQYF.

The chain uses TRBV11-2 and TRBJ2-3, with 7 bases fitting TRBD2. CDR3 length: 14 amino acids. CDR1 SGHAT and CDR2 FQNNGV come from the germline V gene. Germline trimming cut 8 bases from V and 2 bases from J; bases unmatched to any gene: 7. The CDR3 here is CASGTGGITDTQYF. The CDR3 DNA is TGTGCCAGCGGTACGGGGGGAATCACAGATACGCAGTATTTT.

This clone was detected only once. The V call is TRBV29-1, the J call TRBJ1-2; 8 positions match TRBD1. Per the germline V gene, CDR1 is SQVTM and CDR2 is ANQGSEA. CDR3 length equals 13 residues. V lost 7 bases and J lost 5; bases outside the gene matches: 9. The CDR3 loop reads CSAIRGRGYGYTF. The CDR3 nucleotides read TGCAGCGCCATCAGGGGGCGCGGATATGGCTACACCTTC.